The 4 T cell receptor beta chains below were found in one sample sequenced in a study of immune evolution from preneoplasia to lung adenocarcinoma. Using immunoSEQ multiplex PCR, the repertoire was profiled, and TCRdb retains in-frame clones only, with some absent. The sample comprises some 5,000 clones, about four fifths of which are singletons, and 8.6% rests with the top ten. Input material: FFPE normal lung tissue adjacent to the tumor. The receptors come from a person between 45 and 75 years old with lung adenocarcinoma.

The CDR3 nucleotides are TGTGCCAGCAATCCCCCCGGACAGGGGAGAGGAAAACTGTTTTTT. Translating gives CASNPPGQGRGKLFF. The V call is TRBV2, the J call TRBJ1-4, with 9 nucleotides matching TRBD1. The V segment lost 7 bases and the J segment 10 bases; nucleotides outside the gene matches: 13. The CDR3 is 15 amino acids. Germline-derived CDR1 and CDR2 are SNHLY and FYNNEI.

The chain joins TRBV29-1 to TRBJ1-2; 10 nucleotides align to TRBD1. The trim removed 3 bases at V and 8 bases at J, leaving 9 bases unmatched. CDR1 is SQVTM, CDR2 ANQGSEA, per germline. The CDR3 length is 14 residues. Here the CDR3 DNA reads TGCAGCGTTGATTTAGGGACAGGGGCCAGGGGCTACACCTTC. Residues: CSVDLGTGARGYTF.

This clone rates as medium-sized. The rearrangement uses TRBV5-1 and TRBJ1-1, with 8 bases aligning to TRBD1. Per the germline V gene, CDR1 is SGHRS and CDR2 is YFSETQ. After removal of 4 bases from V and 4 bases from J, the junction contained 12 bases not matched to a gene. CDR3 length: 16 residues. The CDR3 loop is CASSTNPQGDGTEAFF. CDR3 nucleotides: TGCGCCAGCAGCACCAACCCACAGGGGGATGGCACTGAAGCTTTCTTT.

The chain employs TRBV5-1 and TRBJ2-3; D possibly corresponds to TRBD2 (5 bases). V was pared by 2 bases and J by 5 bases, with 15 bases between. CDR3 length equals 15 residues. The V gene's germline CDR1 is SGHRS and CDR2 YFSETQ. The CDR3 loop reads CASSLSGSTRDTQYF. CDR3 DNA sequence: TGCGCCAGCAGCTTATCTGGGAGTACAAGAGATACGCAGTATTTT.